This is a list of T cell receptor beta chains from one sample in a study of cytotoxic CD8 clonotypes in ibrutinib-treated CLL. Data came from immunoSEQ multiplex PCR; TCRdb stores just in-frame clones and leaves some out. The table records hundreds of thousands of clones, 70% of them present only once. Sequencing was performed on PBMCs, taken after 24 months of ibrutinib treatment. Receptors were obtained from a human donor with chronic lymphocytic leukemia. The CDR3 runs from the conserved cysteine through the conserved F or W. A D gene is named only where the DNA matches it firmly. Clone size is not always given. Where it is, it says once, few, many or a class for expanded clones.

cdr3_nt: TGTGCCACCCATACCACTGAAAACACCGGGGAGCTGTTTTTT
cdr3_aa: CATHTTENTGELFF
clone_size: -
v_call: TRBV6-5
j_call: TRBJ2-2
d_call: -

cdr3_nt: TGTGCCAGTGGGAGGGGGGACGGTGAGCAGTACTTC
cdr3_aa: CASGRGDGEQYF
clone_size: -
v_call: TRBV27
j_call: TRBJ2-7
d_call: -

cdr3_nt: TGCGCCAGCAGCTTGAGTGGTCGGGCCAACACTGAAGCTTTCTTT
cdr3_aa: CASSLSGRANTEAFF
clone_size: -
v_call: TRBV5-1
j_call: TRBJ1-1
d_call: -

cdr3_nt: TGCGCCAGCAGTCAAACGGAATCCTACGAGCAGTACTTC
cdr3_aa: CASSQTESYEQYF
clone_size: -
v_call: TRBV23-1
j_call: TRBJ2-7
d_call: -

cdr3_nt: TGTGCCAGCAGGGGGACGGCGAACACTGAAGCTTTCTTT
cdr3_aa: CASRGTANTEAFF
clone_size: -
v_call: TRBV6-5
j_call: TRBJ1-1
d_call: -

cdr3_nt: TGTGCCAGCAGTCCCCCCCTTGGGGGCAAGGGTTTTGAAGCTTTCTTT
cdr3_aa: CASSPPLGGKGFEAFF
clone_size: -
v_call: TRBV28
j_call: TRBJ1-1
d_call: -

cdr3_nt: TGTGCCAGCAGCTTAGAGAGGCAGGGTAGCAAGTACTTC
cdr3_aa: CASSLERQGSKYF
clone_size: -
v_call: TRBV13
j_call: TRBJ2-7
d_call: -

cdr3_nt: TGTGCCAGTATTATACCAGGGGCTCGCACTGAAGCTTTCTTT
cdr3_aa: CASIIPGARTEAFF
clone_size: many
v_call: TRBV19
j_call: TRBJ1-1
d_call: -

cdr3_nt: TGTGCCAGTAGTCCTGGACAGGTTCTTTACGAGCAGTACTTC
cdr3_aa: CASSPGQVLYEQYF
clone_size: -
v_call: TRBV19
j_call: TRBJ2-7
d_call: TRBD1

cdr3_nt: TGTGCCAGCAGTTCCCAGGGAAGCAATCAGCCCCAGCATTTT
cdr3_aa: CASSSQGSNQPQHF
clone_size: -
v_call: TRBV28
j_call: TRBJ1-5
d_call: -

cdr3_nt: TGTGCCAGCACCCCGGACGGGTTGTTCGAAAAACTGTTTTTT
cdr3_aa: CASTPDGLFEKLFF
clone_size: -
v_call: TRBV7-9
j_call: TRBJ1-4
d_call: -

cdr3_nt: TGTGCCAGCAGCTTAGGGCAGCTTGTAGGAGTGAACACTGAAGCTTTCTTT
cdr3_aa: CASSLGQLVGVNTEAFF
clone_size: few
v_call: TRBV7-3
j_call: TRBJ1-1
d_call: -

cdr3_nt: TGTGCCAGCAGCTTGGTGGTAATGGGGGGCGCTTGGACCGGGGAGCTGTTTTTT
cdr3_aa: CASSLVVMGGAWTGELFF
clone_size: -
v_call: TRBV5-8
j_call: TRBJ2-2
d_call: -

cdr3_nt: TGTGCCAGCAGTCTGGGACCTCAAGTCGACGAGCAGTACTTC
cdr3_aa: CASSLGPQVDEQYF
clone_size: -
v_call: TRBV6-5
j_call: TRBJ2-7
d_call: -

cdr3_nt: TGTGCCAGTCGGACAGGGAAGAGCACAGATACGCAGTATTTT
cdr3_aa: CASRTGKSTDTQYF
clone_size: -
v_call: TRBV2
j_call: TRBJ2-3
d_call: TRBD1

cdr3_nt: TGTGCCAGCAGTGACGAGGGGGCCGGCAATCAGCCCCAGCATTTT
cdr3_aa: CASSDEGAGNQPQHF
clone_size: -
v_call: TRBV2
j_call: TRBJ1-5
d_call: TRBD1

cdr3_nt: TGTGCCAGCGGAACTAGCGGGAGGGCCTTGAATGAGCAGTTCTTC
cdr3_aa: CASGTSGRALNEQFF
clone_size: -
v_call: TRBV27
j_call: TRBJ2-1
d_call: TRBD2

cdr3_nt: TGTGCCAGCAGTTCACCCCTCCACTTT
cdr3_aa: CASSSPLHF
clone_size: -
v_call: TRBV27
j_call: TRBJ1-6
d_call: -

cdr3_nt: TGTGCCAGCAGTTTAGGCGGAGGGGACTATGGCTACACCTTC
cdr3_aa: CASSLGGGDYGYTF
clone_size: -
v_call: TRBV28
j_call: TRBJ1-2
d_call: -

cdr3_nt: TGTGCCAGCAGTTACGATGGCGTGGGAGCGGCCTACGAGCAGTACTTC
cdr3_aa: CASSYDGVGAAYEQYF
clone_size: -
v_call: TRBV6-5
j_call: TRBJ2-7
d_call: -

cdr3_nt: TGTGCCAGCAGCCAAGATAAGGCTAGCGGTTTCTACGAGCAGTACTTC
cdr3_aa: CASSQDKASGFYEQYF
clone_size: few
v_call: TRBV4-2
j_call: TRBJ2-7
d_call: TRBD2

cdr3_nt: TGCGCCAGCACACCTCTCCCCAGGGACAGGAGCGAGCAGTACTTC
cdr3_aa: CASTPLPRDRSEQYF
clone_size: few
v_call: TRBV5-1
j_call: TRBJ2-7
d_call: TRBD1

cdr3_nt: TGCAGCGTCACCCTGATGGACGAGGGATCCTACGAGCAGTACTTC
cdr3_aa: CSVTLMDEGSYEQYF
clone_size: -
v_call: TRBV29-1
j_call: TRBJ2-7
d_call: -

cdr3_nt: TGTGCCAGCAGTTACTCGCTCCAGGGGGACGACGAGCAGTACTTC
cdr3_aa: CASSYSLQGDDEQYF
clone_size: -
v_call: TRBV6-6
j_call: TRBJ2-7
d_call: TRBD1

cdr3_nt: TGTGCCAGTAGTATTACGAGTGGGGTCACAGATACGCAGTATTTT
cdr3_aa: CASSITSGVTDTQYF
clone_size: -
v_call: TRBV19
j_call: TRBJ2-3
d_call: -

cdr3_nt: TGTGCCAGCTCACCACCCGCAGGACACCCGAGGGAGCAGTACTTC
cdr3_aa: CASSPPAGHPREQYF
clone_size: -
v_call: TRBV18
j_call: TRBJ2-7
d_call: -

cdr3_nt: TGTGCCAGCAGTTTGACAGGCCTGAACACCGGGGAGCTGTTTTTT
cdr3_aa: CASSLTGLNTGELFF
clone_size: few
v_call: TRBV27
j_call: TRBJ2-2
d_call: -